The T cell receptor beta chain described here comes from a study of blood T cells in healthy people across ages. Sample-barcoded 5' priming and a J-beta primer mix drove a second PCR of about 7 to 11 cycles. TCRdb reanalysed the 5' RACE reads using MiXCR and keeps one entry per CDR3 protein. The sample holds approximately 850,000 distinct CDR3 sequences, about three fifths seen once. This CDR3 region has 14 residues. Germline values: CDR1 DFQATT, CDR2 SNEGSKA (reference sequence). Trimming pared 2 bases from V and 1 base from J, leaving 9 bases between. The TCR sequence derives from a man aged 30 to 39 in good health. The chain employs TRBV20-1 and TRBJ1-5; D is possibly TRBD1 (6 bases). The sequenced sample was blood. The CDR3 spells CSARLGASNQPQHF. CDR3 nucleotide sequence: TGCAGTGCTAGACTGGGGGCAAGCAATCAGCCCCAGCATTTT.